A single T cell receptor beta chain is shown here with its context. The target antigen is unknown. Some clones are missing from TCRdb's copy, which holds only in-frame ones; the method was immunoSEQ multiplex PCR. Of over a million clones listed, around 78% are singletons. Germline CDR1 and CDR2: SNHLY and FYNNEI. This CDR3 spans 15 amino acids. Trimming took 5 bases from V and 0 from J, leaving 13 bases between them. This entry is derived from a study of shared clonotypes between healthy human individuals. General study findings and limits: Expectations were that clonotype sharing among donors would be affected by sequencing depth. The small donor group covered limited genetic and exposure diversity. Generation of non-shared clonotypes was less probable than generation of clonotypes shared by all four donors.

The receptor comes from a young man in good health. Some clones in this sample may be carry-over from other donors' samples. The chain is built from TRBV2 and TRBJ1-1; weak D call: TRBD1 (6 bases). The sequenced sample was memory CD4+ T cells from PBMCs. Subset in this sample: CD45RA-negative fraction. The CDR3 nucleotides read TGTGCCAGCAGTAGAACGGGACAAATGAACACTGAAGCTTTCTTT. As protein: CASSRTGQMNTEAFF.